This is a list of T cell receptor beta chains from one sample in a study of beta chain features in type 1 diabetes. Sequencing used immunoSEQ multiplex PCR; TCRdb keeps in-frame clones, though not all of them. Of approximately 730,000 clones listed, around an eighth are singletons. Source material: naive CD4+ T cells from blood. The receptors shown here come from a man aged 18 to 35 with type 1 diabetes. CDR3s include the opening cysteine and the closing phenylalanine or tryptophan. A D gene is named only where the DNA matches it firmly. For some rows the clone size is stated as once, few or many, or as a class when expanded; others skip it.

>TRBV4-1|-|TRBJ2-3|-
TGCGCCAGCAGACAACAGGTGGGAACAGATACGCAGTATTTT
CASRQQVGTDTQYF
>TRBV13|-|TRBJ2-5|-
TGTGCCAGCAGCTTGCGAACCCAGGGGACCCAGTACTTC
CASSLRTQGTQYF
>TRBV18|-|TRBJ1-1|-
TGTGCCAGCTCACGAATCGGACCGTCGAACACTGAAGCTTTCTTT
CASSRIGPSNTEAFF
>TRBV2|-|TRBJ2-3|-
TGTGCCAGCAGGCCCGAAGCCACGCAGTATTTT
CASRPEATQYF
>TRBV14|-|TRBJ2-1|-
TGTGCCAGCAGCCAACCCCGGGCCTACCTCAATGAGCAGTTCTTC
CASSQPRAYLNEQFF
>TRBV2|-|TRBJ1-1|-
TGTGCCAGCAGTGGGGGGAACACTGAAGCTTTCTTT
CASSGGNTEAFF
>TRBV11-3|-|TRBJ2-3|-
TGTGCCAGCAGCTTAGTTCGGGGCCTTACAGATACGCAGTATTTT
CASSLVRGLTDTQYF
>TRBV10-2|-|TRBJ1-2|-
TGCGCCAGCAGTGAGGCGGGAAACTATGGCTACACCTTC
CASSEAGNYGYTF
>TRBV9|-|TRBJ2-3|TRBD2
TGTGCCAGCAGCCCCAGGTCCAGCGGGGGGGAGGATACGCAGTATTTT
CASSPRSSGGEDTQYF
>TRBV5-1|-|TRBJ2-7|-
TGCGCCAGCAGCTTGGATCCAGCGGGACAGAACTACGAGCAGTACTTC
CASSLDPAGQNYEQYF
>TRBV6-5|-|TRBJ2-5|-
TGTGCCAGCAGTCGCGGACTCAACGGGGAGACCCAGTACTTC
CASSRGLNGETQYF
>TRBV6-6|few|TRBJ2-7|-
TGTGCCAGCAGCCCTCCGGGCCCCGGCTACGAGCAGTACTTC
CASSPPGPGYEQYF
>TRBV5-8|few|TRBJ1-5|TRBD1
TGTGCCAGCTCCAGGGGGCAACATCAGCCCCAGCATTTT
CASSRGQHQPQHF
>TRBV9|few|TRBJ2-1|TRBD2
TGTGCCAGCTGCCCGGGACTAGCAGTAGACGAGCAGTTCTTC
CASCPGLAVDEQFF
>TRBV19|few|TRBJ2-7|-
TGTGCCAGTAGTGGCCCCCTTAACTATCTTCAAGGTCCGGAGCAGTACTTC
CASSGPLNYLQGPEQYF
>TRBV25-1|-|TRBJ1-2|-
TGTGCCAGCAGTGAATGGTCAGAGGGGGGCTACACCTTC
CASSEWSEGGYTF
>TRBV6-1|-|TRBJ2-3|-
TGTGCCAGCAGTGTCTCGGGTAGCGCAGATACGCAGTATTTT
CASSVSGSADTQYF
>TRBV18|-|TRBJ1-2|-
TGTGCCAGCTCATCCGGGACGGAACTCTATGGCTACACCTTC
CASSSGTELYGYTF
>TRBV25-1|few|TRBJ2-2|-
TGTGCCAGCAGTGAATTCCCCGGGCTGGGAAACACCGGGGAGCTGTTTTTT
CASSEFPGLGNTGELFF
>TRBV5-6|-|TRBJ2-7|-
TGTGCCAGCAGCTTCACCCACGAGCAGTACTTC
CASSFTHEQYF
>TRBV7-9|-|TRBJ1-1|TRBD1
TGTGCCAGCAGCCCGGGACAGGGGGGCACTGAAGCTTTCTTT
CASSPGQGGTEAFF
>TRBV10-3|-|TRBJ1-1|-
TGTGCCATCAGGGCTCCCATGAACACTGAAGCTTTCTTT
CAIRAPMNTEAFF
>TRBV6-5|-|TRBJ1-2|-
TGTGCCAGCACTAGGATAGGGGGTGGCTACACCTTC
CASTRIGGGYTF
>TRBV5-4|few|TRBJ1-1|-
TGTGCCAGCAGCTTGGCTGGGTTGAAGTGGAACACTGAAGCTTTCTTT
CASSLAGLKWNTEAFF
>TRBV27|few|TRBJ1-1|-
TGTGCCAGCAGTCCGGGACCACATCGTGACACTGAAGCTTTCTTT
CASSPGPHRDTEAFF
>TRBV4-1|-|TRBJ2-5|TRBD2
TGCGCCAGCAGCCAAAACGCCCAGCGGGGGGGCCGCGAGACCCAGTACTTC
CASSQNAQRGGRETQYF
>TRBV20-1|few|TRBJ1-2|-
TGCAGTGCTCTAGGTTTCAGCTACACCTTC
CSALGFSYTF
>TRBV4-1|-|TRBJ1-6|TRBD1
TGCGCCAGCAGTGGACAGGGCTCCTCACCCCTCCACTTT
CASSGQGSSPLHF
>TRBV28|-|TRBJ2-7|-
TGTGCCAGCAGTTACCTGGTCCCGGGGGAGCAGTACTTC
CASSYLVPGEQYF
>TRBV30|-|TRBJ2-7|TRBD1
TGTGCCTGGAGTTTGGACAGGAAAAACGAGCAGTACTTC
CAWSLDRKNEQYF
>TRBV28|few|TRBJ2-7|-
TGTGCCAGCGCGTTTACGGGAACACTACGTGGGCAGTACTTC
CASAFTGTLRGQYF
>TRBV30|few|TRBJ1-4|-
TGTGCCTGGAGGTCTAGGACTAATGAAAAACTGTTTTTT
CAWRSRTNEKLFF
>TRBV30|few|TRBJ1-6|-
TGTGCCTGCCGGCTCGTAGCGAGGAGTTCACCCCTCCACTTT
CACRLVARSSPLHF
>TRBV19|few|TRBJ2-3|-
TGTGCCAGTAGTATTGGGACCGACCGAGATACGCAGTATTTT
CASSIGTDRDTQYF
>TRBV29-1|-|TRBJ1-1|TRBD1
TGCAGCGTTGATGGGGACAGGGTGAACACTGAAGCTTTCTTT
CSVDGDRVNTEAFF
>TRBV7-3|-|TRBJ1-1|-
TGTGCCAGCAGCTTAACCTCCAGTGGAACTGAAGCTTTCTTT
CASSLTSSGTEAFF
>TRBV28|-|TRBJ1-2|-
TGTGCCAGCAGTTCGACAGTAGAGGACTATGGCTACACCTTC
CASSSTVEDYGYTF
>TRBV6-4|-|TRBJ1-1|-
TGTGCCAGCAGTGAAGGACAGAACACTGAAGCTTTCTTT
CASSEGQNTEAFF
>TRBV2|few|TRBJ2-3|-
TGTGCCAGCGGAATCGGTGTGGGGGCGTATACGCAGTATTTT
CASGIGVGAYTQYF
>TRBV5-1|few|TRBJ2-2|-
TGCGCCAGCACCCGACTCTTTGGGGACACCGGGGAGCTGTTTTTT
CASTRLFGDTGELFF
>TRBV6-1|-|TRBJ1-5|TRBD1
TGTGCCATCCGGACAGGGGGCAATCAGCCCCAGCATTTT
CAIRTGGNQPQHF
>TRBV5-8|-|TRBJ2-5|-
TGTGCCAGCAGCTTGGGGCAGCTTGGGGAGACCCAGTACTTC
CASSLGQLGETQYF
>TRBV10-1|few|TRBJ2-3|TRBD2
TGCGCCAGCACCCCGGGACTAGCGGGGGACACAGATACGCAGTATTTT
CASTPGLAGDTDTQYF
>TRBV5-1|-|TRBJ1-1|-
TGCGCCAGCAGCTTTGAACAGGACACTGAAGCTTTCTTT
CASSFEQDTEAFF
>TRBV18|-|TRBJ1-1|TRBD1
TGTGCCAGCTCCCCCGGGACAGGGGGCATCACTGAAGCTTTCTTT
CASSPGTGGITEAFF
>TRBV4-1|-|TRBJ2-1|-
TGCGCCAGCAGCCCTCTAGGGATCCAGTACAATGAGCAGTTCTTC
CASSPLGIQYNEQFF
>TRBV30|few|TRBJ1-2|-
TGTGCCTGGACATCGGACATATCTAATGGCTACACCTTC
CAWTSDISNGYTF
>TRBV19|-|TRBJ1-2|-
TGTGCCAGTAGTATTTTACAGGGTAGCAACTATGGCTACACCTTC
CASSILQGSNYGYTF
>TRBV7-9|-|TRBJ2-5|TRBD2
TGTGCCAGCAGCTTAGCGCTAGCGGGGCCAGAGACCCAGTACTTC
CASSLALAGPETQYF
>TRBV2|few|TRBJ2-1|TRBD2
TGTGCCACCGCTAGCGGGGGGGCTTCGTACAATGAGCAGTTCTTC
CATASGGASYNEQFF
>TRBV10-3|-|TRBJ2-4|-
TGTGCCATCAGTGAGGAAGCGGCCAAAAACATTCAGTACTTC
CAISEEAAKNIQYF
>TRBV11-2|-|TRBJ2-2|TRBD2
TGTGCCAGCAGCCACCTCACTCTAGCGGGGAACACCGGGGAGCTGTTTTTT
CASSHLTLAGNTGELFF
>TRBV4-1|few|TRBJ1-3|-
TGCGCCAGCAGCCACCCATTCAAGGACTCTGGAAACACCATATATTTT
CASSHPFKDSGNTIYF
>TRBV14|-|TRBJ1-2|-
TGTGCCAGCAGCCAAGCAATGGTCTATGGCTACACCTTC
CASSQAMVYGYTF
>TRBV30|few|TRBJ1-2|TRBD1
TGTGCCCTCTACTGGGCCGGGACAGGCTTACCCTATGGCTACACCTTC
CALYWAGTGLPYGYTF